This T cell receptor beta chain derives from a study of CD8+ T cells in alopecia areata. Extraction of RNA preceded its reverse transcription into cDNA, which served as the sequencing template. Assay: immunoSEQ multiplex PCR; the TCRdb copy retains only in-frame clones and omits some. Of roughly 150,000 clones listed, 47% were seen once; the top ten hold approximately 6.6%. Comments on this clone: This sequence may be a read error, since a much larger clone differs from it by one base.

The CDR3 consists of 11 residues. Germline V gene data show CDR1 as MNHNS and CDR2 as SASEGT. V dropped 6 bases and J dropped 4 bases, with 4 bases sitting between them. Samples from alopecia areata patients were lesional scalp punch biopsies and peripheral blood. The specimen sequenced was CD4+ T cells sorted from blood. The rearrangement links TRBV6-1 to TRBJ2-1, with D hard to call. The receptor comes from a human donor with alopecia areata. CDR3 bases: TGTGCCAGCAGCCAGTACAATGAGCAGTTCTTC. Translating it yields CASSQYNEQFF.